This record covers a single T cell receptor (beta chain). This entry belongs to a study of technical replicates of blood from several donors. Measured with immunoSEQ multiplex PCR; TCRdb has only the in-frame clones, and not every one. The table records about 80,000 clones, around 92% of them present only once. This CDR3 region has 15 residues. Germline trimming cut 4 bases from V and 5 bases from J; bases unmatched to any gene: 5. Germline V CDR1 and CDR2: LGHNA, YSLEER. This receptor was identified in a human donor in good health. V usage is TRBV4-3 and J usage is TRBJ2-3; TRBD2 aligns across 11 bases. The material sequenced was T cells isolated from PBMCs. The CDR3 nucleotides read TGCGCCAGCAGCCCACTAGCGGGAGCTATAGATACGCAGTATTTT. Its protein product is CASSPLAGAIDTQYF.